Listed here is a single TCR beta chain. The clone's antigen remains unknown. No clone much larger than this one lies a single base away; base qualities are absent. This entry belongs to a study of shared clonotypes between healthy human individuals (dated by TCRdb to about 2020). At the level of the whole study: The cohort included a few men and a couple of women between 18 and 49 years of age. Per donor, three plates each were used for CD4 naive and CD4 memory, two for CD8 naive, and one for CD8 memory. To estimate repertoire size and how much clonotypes are shared between individuals, the study performed deep sequencing of blood TCR repertoires from 4 to 6 healthy adults. To increase sequencing depth and limit assay-specific biases, TCR repertoire library preparation and sequencing were carried out by different laboratories using diverse techniques. Between about 0.8 and 9.5 billion PBMCs per donor were obtained by leukapheresis. Results and caveats for the whole study, not just this receptor: Naive subsets generally had larger estimated clonotype richness than memory subsets. Even with the large sequencing depth, rarefaction of the sorted-subset datasets indicated that sequencing was incomplete. About 5% of naive CD4, approximately 3.7% of naive CD8, about 2.5% of memory CD4, and 0.35% to 0.5% of memory CD8 clonotypes were shared across a few donors. Sampling was restricted to blood, and TCR repertoires in tissues likely differ from the TCR repertoires found in blood. Compared with non-shared clonotypes, clonotypes shared by all four sorted-subset donors had higher generation probabilities. Because the study included a small number of donors, the genetic and exposure-history diversity represented was limited. Pairwise subsampling led to the expectation that sequencing depth would affect the degree of clonotype sharing among donors.

CD8 naive samples were obtained by positive selection for CCR7 among CD45RO-negative cells, yielding a CD45RA+CCR7+ population from which TemRA cells were excluded. Donors were healthy HIV-negative adults with no recently reported acute infections or vaccinations. Only Caucasian adults living in Nashville, Tennessee, USA were represented among the donors. After blood collection by leukapheresis, PBMCs were isolated using Ficoll-Histopaque density gradient centrifugation and then cryopreserved in the vapor phase of liquid nitrogen. Analytical flow cytometry was used to check the purity and quantity of every magnetically sorted T cell population. From each sorted fraction, genomic DNA was isolated and quantified by UV absorbance on a Nanodrop 2000c. Based on the germline V gene, the CDR1 and CDR2 sequences are MGHRA and YSYEKL. Measured from the cysteine to the phenylalanine, the CDR3 is 13 residues long. Only CDR3 DNA remains: 39 bases, in frame from the first base. V gives up 4 bases and J gives up 4 bases, and the segment between their germline ends measures 9 bases.

Using the deep immunoSEQ assay, multiplex PCR amplified TCR CDR3 regions from genomic DNA. Genomic DNA extracted from each cell subset was distributed evenly over all wells of several immunoSEQ 96-well plates, and each plate served as one replicate. For sorted subsets, each replicate PCR was loaded with 200 ng genomic DNA, equivalent to some 27,000 T cell genomes. Purified libraries were measured with a Qubit 3.0 fluorometer, size-checked on a Bioanalyzer 2100, and measured again with the KAPA Library Quantification kit. Every immunoSEQ 96-well plate was sequenced on a separate single-read 150-cycle Illumina NextSeq 550 flow cell. Processing in the source paper ran as follows. Because the immunoSEQ output included only junctional sequences and no quality scores, the filtering could not be the same as the filtering used for full-length reads. Sequences were annotated with PyIR, a Python wrapper for IgBLAST v1.9, and V/J genes and CDR3 were assigned using IMGT germline references. Any read was removed if the V/J assignment was weak (E-value above 1e-6), the CDR3 was missing, or the read contained stop codons, out-of-frame junctions, or ambiguous translated residues. V3J clonotypes were defined by identical inferred V gene, J gene, and CDR3 amino acid sequence. Percentage overlap between repertoires was computed as shared unique clonotypes divided by the size of the smaller repertoire. Repertoire richness was assessed with RTK rarefaction, the Chao1 estimator, and Recon v2.1 estimates of unobserved clonotypes. For all TCRbeta clonotypes obtained by the gDNA method from four donors, generation probabilities were computed with OLGA. In TCRdb, the immuneACCESS table is reduced to in-frame sequences with V and J assigned. These tables do not hold every clone; where another copy was compared, an unresolved V gene accounts for under half, and the others remain unexplained. V, J and clone size derive from that table, while D and trimming were established from the DNA sequence. In this sample the table shows roughly 1,800,000 clones, about 95% of which occur a single time. The top ten clones comprise more than 0.95% of the sample.

The chain joins TRBV4-1 to TRBJ2-3, with no confident D gene call. This TCR was recovered from a man aged 18 to 29 in good health. Sequenced sample: naive CD8+ T cells sorted from blood. Explained via the paper, the cell subset or site label denotes: CD45RA+CCR7+. Read as DNA, the sequence is TGCGCCAGCAGCCCGCCGGCCGCAGATACGCAGTATTTT. This gives the protein CASSPPAADTQYF.